These T cell receptor beta chains were read from a single sample in a study of Graves' ophthalmopathy and Graves' hyperthyroidism. Using its own MiXCR run on the multiplex PCR reads, TCRdb lists one record per CDR3 protein. The table lists 680,000 or so distinct CDR3 sequences, roughly 20% of them singletons. Sequencing input: peripheral blood. The receptor set was obtained from a woman younger than 30 with stable Graves' hyperthyroidism. Some clones in this sample may be carry-over from other donors' samples. Each CDR3 is given with its conserved first and last residue. The D gene is left open where the match is weak. Clone size is stated in some rows and not others, as once, few, many or a class when expanded.

>TRBV12-3/TRBV12-4|TRBD1|many|TRBJ1-3
TGTGCCAGCAGTTTCGGCCGAGACAGGGGAGGAAACACCATATATTTT
CASSFGRDRGGNTIYF
>TRBV6-1|-|many|TRBJ1-5
TGTGCCCCCTCCACCGGGATCAATCAGCCCCAGCATTTT
CAPSTGINQPQHF
>TRBV2|TRBD1|few|TRBJ2-7
TGTGCCAGCAATCACCGGGACAGGATGGACGAGCAGTACTTC
CASNHRDRMDEQYF
>TRBV11-2|-|many|TRBJ1-2
TGTGCCAGCAGATCCGTGCGAGACAGTAACTATGGCTACACCTTC
CASRSVRDSNYGYTF
>TRBV6-5|-|-|TRBJ2-3
TGTGCCAGCAGTTACTCTGGAACTAGCACAGATACGCAGTATTTT
CASSYSGTSTDTQYF
>TRBV4-3|-|-|TRBJ1-5
TGCGCCAGCAGCCAATTCCGGACAGCAAATCAGCCCCAGCATTTT
CASSQFRTANQPQHF
>TRBV28|-|many|TRBJ2-2
TGTGCCAGCAGTTTAAGCCTACCGGCGGAGCTGTTTTTT
CASSLSLPAELFF
>TRBV20-1|-|many|TRBJ2-7
TGCAGTGCTAGAGTTGGTCTAGGATCCAACGAGCAGTACTTC
CSARVGLGSNEQYF
>TRBV28|-|-|TRBJ1-6
TGTGCCAGCACGGAGGTGGGGACCTATAATTCACCCCTCCACTTT
CASTEVGTYNSPLHF
>TRBV6-4|-|once|TRBJ1-2
TGTGCCAGCAGTGACTCGCCGTTTGGTGGCTACACCTTC
CASSDSPFGGYTF
>TRBV6-5|-|many|TRBJ1-1
TGTGCCAGCAGCCACTCCGGGGTTGTAGACACTGAAGCTTTCTTT
CASSHSGVVDTEAFF
>TRBV28|-|many|TRBJ2-7
TGTGCCAGCAGTGACTGGACAAACTCCTACGAGCAGTACTTC
CASSDWTNSYEQYF
>TRBV15|-|many|TRBJ1-2
TGTGCCACCAGCAGAGATCGGGCGGACTATGGCTACACCTTC
CATSRDRADYGYTF
>TRBV6-5|-|many|TRBJ2-7
TGTGCCAGCGGGGGGACAGTCGAGCAGTACTTC
CASGGTVEQYF
>TRBV6-1|-|-|TRBJ1-5
TGTGCCAGCAGGGACCGGACGGGCAATCAGCCCCAGCATTTT
CASRDRTGNQPQHF
>TRBV7-9|-|many|TRBJ2-7
TGTGCCAGCAGCTCCCCCCGAGCCGGTTCCTACGAGCAGTACTTC
CASSSPRAGSYEQYF
>TRBV27|TRBD1|-|TRBJ2-7
TGTGCCAGCAGTTCCCCCGACAGGGTTTCCTACGAGCAGTACTTC
CASSSPDRVSYEQYF
>TRBV28|-|many|TRBJ2-7
TGTGCCAGCAGTTTCCTGTCCACCCCGCACGAGCAGTACTTC
CASSFLSTPHEQYF
>TRBV12-3/TRBV12-4|TRBD1|few|TRBJ2-7
TGTGCCAGCAGTTTCTCAGGGGGCTTCTACGAGCAGTACTTC
CASSFSGGFYEQYF
>TRBV6-5|-|many|TRBJ1-1
TGTGCCAGCAGTTACAGGCAGGGAGAAGCTTTCTTT
CASSYRQGEAFF
>TRBV13|TRBD1|few|TRBJ1-2
TGTGCCAGCAGTTCGGGACAGGGTTACTATGGCTACACCTTC
CASSSGQGYYGYTF
>TRBV15|-|many|TRBJ1-1
TGTGCCACCAGCAGAGGGACCGCGAACACTGAAGCTTTCTTT
CATSRGTANTEAFF
>TRBV20-1|-|many|TRBJ2-5
TGCAGTGCTATCCGGCCTTACCAAGAGACCCAGTACTTC
CSAIRPYQETQYF
>TRBV15|-|-|TRBJ1-6
TGTGCCACCAGCATGGCGAAACAGGGTGGTGGTTCACCCCTCCACTTT
CATSMAKQGGGSPLHF
>TRBV29-1|TRBD1|few|TRBJ2-7
TGCAGCGTAAAGGACAGGGGGCCCTCCTACGAGCAGTACTTC
CSVKDRGPSYEQYF
>TRBV7-9|-|many|TRBJ1-1
TGTGCCAGCAGCTTACAGGAAGGGACTGAAGCTTTCTTT
CASSLQEGTEAFF
>TRBV7-3|TRBD1|many|TRBJ2-2
TGTGCCAGCAGCCCCGCGGGACAGGGGAACACCGGGGAGCTGTTTTTT
CASSPAGQGNTGELFF
>TRBV4-1|-|many|TRBJ2-7
TGCGCCAGCACGTCGGACGGAGCCTACGAGCAGTACTTC
CASTSDGAYEQYF
>TRBV5-1|-|few|TRBJ2-2
TGCGCCAGCAGCCCCTGGGCTAGCAATATTGCCGGGGAGCTGTTTTTT
CASSPWASNIAGELFF
>TRBV20-1|TRBD1|many|TRBJ1-5
TGCAGTGCAACACAGGGGGCTCAGCCCCAGCATTTT
CSATQGAQPQHF
>TRBV19|TRBD1|-|TRBJ1-2
TGTGCCAGTAGTATCGGGGGACAGCTTTTTAACTATGGCTACACCTTC
CASSIGGQLFNYGYTF
>TRBV6-1|-|few|TRBJ2-5
TGTGCCAGCACCGCTCCGGGACGCACACAAGAGACCCAGTACTTC
CASTAPGRTQETQYF
>TRBV6-5|TRBD1|many|TRBJ1-2
TGTGCCAGCAGTTACCAAAAGGGACAGGGAAACTATGGCTACACCTTC
CASSYQKGQGNYGYTF
>TRBV6-9|-|-|TRBJ2-7
TGTGCCAGCAGTAAAGGGGCTAGCGAGAGCTCCTACGAGCAGTACTTC
CASSKGASESSYEQYF
>TRBV10-3|-|many|TRBJ2-5
TGTGCCATCAGCTCCATGGAGACCCAGTACTTC
CAISSMETQYF
>TRBV7-2|TRBD1|few|TRBJ2-7
TGTGCCAGCAGCCCGGGACAGCGCCCCGGGGAGCAGTACTTC
CASSPGQRPGEQYF
>TRBV30|TRBD1|many|TRBJ1-5
TGTGCCTGGAGTAGGGGACAGCGCAATCAGCCCCAGCATTTT
CAWSRGQRNQPQHF
>TRBV5-1|TRBD1|-|TRBJ2-2
TGCGCCAGCAGCTCCCCCGGGACAGGGAAGTCCGGGGAGCTGTTTTTT
CASSSPGTGKSGELFF
>TRBV6-1|TRBD2|many|TRBJ2-2
TGTGCCAGCAGTGCCCACTCTGGAGCGGGAGGCCTCGGCGGGGAGCTGTTTTTT
CASSAHSGAGGLGGELFF
>TRBV6-1|-|-|TRBJ2-7
TGTGCCAGCAGGGGGGCGGCGAGAGAGCAGTACTTC
CASRGAAREQYF
>TRBV12-3/TRBV12-4|-|many|TRBJ1-2
TGTGCCACCGCTAACTATGGCTACACCTTC
CATANYGYTF
>TRBV10-3|TRBD1|-|TRBJ2-5
TGTGCCATCAGTGAGTCGCGGGGACAGGGAGGAGAGACCCAGTACTTC
CAISESRGQGGETQYF
>TRBV9|-|-|TRBJ2-2
TGTGCCAGCAGCGTTGGAGGGGGGCACACCGGGGAGCTGTTTTTT
CASSVGGGHTGELFF
>TRBV6-1|-|many|TRBJ1-2
TGTGCCAGCAGTCGAACACCGTGGACAGCTAACTATGGCTACACCTTC
CASSRTPWTANYGYTF
>TRBV2|-|many|TRBJ1-5
TGTGCCAGCACCCCCCGGGCGGTCAATCAGCCCCAGCATTTT
CASTPRAVNQPQHF
>TRBV20-1|-|-|TRBJ2-5
TGCAGTGCTAGAGGACATTACCAAGAGACCCAGTACTTC
CSARGHYQETQYF
>TRBV7-8|-|many|TRBJ1-1
TGTGCCAGCAGCTTGGGCCTCTCACCGGGTGTAGCTTTCTTT
CASSLGLSPGVAFF
>TRBV5-6|-|-|TRBJ1-2
TGTGCCAGCAGCTTGTACGGCAGGGAGGCCTTGGGCTACACCTTC
CASSLYGREALGYTF
>TRBV4-1|TRBD1|many|TRBJ2-7
TGCGCCAGCAGCCAAGATCAGGGACAGGGCTACGAGCAGTACTTC
CASSQDQGQGYEQYF
>TRBV3-1|-|many|TRBJ1-1
TGTGCCAGCAGCCAAGAACAGGGGAACACTGAAGCTTTCTTT
CASSQEQGNTEAFF
>TRBV12-3/TRBV12-4|-|few|TRBJ2-7
TGTGCCAGCAGTTTAGCGGAACTTACCTACGAGCAGTACTTC
CASSLAELTYEQYF
>TRBV4-2|-|few|TRBJ2-7
TGTGCCAGCAGCCAAGTCGGCGAGAGGTCCTACGAGCAGTACTTC
CASSQVGERSYEQYF
>TRBV3-1|TRBD1|-|TRBJ2-7
TGTGCCAGCAGCCAAGGAAGGGGACAGGGCTACGAGCAGTACTTC
CASSQGRGQGYEQYF
>TRBV27|-|many|TRBJ1-2
TGTGCCAGCAGTCGGAGCCAGGGAGGCGCTGGCTACACCTTC
CASSRSQGGAGYTF
>TRBV30|-|many|TRBJ2-7
TGTGCCTGGACTCGGGACGGTGCCTACGAGCAGTACTTC
CAWTRDGAYEQYF
>TRBV28|-|once|TRBJ2-6
TGTGCCAGCAGTGCCCCAGGGGGGGCCAACGTCCTGACTTTC
CASSAPGGANVLTF
>TRBV6-1|-|many|TRBJ1-1
TGTGCCAGCAGTGGGACTGACCCCGAAGCTTTCTTT
CASSGTDPEAFF
>TRBV20-1|-|many|TRBJ2-7
TGCAGTGCCGTTACTAGCAGGGGAAGGACCTACGAGCAGTACTTC
CSAVTSRGRTYEQYF
>TRBV12-3/TRBV12-4|TRBD1|-|TRBJ1-1
TGTGCCAGCATTCTGGACAGGGGGCATGACACTGAAGCTTTCTTT
CASILDRGHDTEAFF